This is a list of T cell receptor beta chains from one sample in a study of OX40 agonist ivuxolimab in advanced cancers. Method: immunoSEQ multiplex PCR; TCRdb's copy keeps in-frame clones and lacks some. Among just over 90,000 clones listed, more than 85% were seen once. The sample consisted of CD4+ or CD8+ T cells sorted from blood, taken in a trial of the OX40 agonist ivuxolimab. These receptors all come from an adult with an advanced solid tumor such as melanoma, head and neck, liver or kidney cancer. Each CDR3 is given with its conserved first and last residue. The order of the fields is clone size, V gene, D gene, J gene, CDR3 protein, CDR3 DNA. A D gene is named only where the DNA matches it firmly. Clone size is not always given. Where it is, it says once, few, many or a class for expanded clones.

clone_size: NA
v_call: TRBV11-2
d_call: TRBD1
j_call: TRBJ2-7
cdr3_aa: CASSQRTGVVGQYEQYF
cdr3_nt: TGTGCCAGCAGCCAAAGGACAGGGGTAGTCGGTCAGTACGAGCAGTACTTC

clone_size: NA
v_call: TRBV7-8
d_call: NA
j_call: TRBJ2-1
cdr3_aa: CASSLIRGGGHDNEQFF
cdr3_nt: TGTGCCAGCAGCTTAATCCGGGGCGGGGGCCACGACAATGAGCAGTTCTTC

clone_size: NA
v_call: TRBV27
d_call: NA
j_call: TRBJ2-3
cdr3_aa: CASSRGWVSTDTQYF
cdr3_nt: TGTGCCAGCAGCCGAGGTTGGGTAAGCACAGATACGCAGTATTTT

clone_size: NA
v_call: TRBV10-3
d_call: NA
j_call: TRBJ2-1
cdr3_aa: CAISESGQPIYNEQFF
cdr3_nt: TGTGCCATCAGTGAGTCCGGACAGCCTATCTACAATGAGCAGTTCTTC

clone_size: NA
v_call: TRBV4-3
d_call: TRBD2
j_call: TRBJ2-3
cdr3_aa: CASSQKLAGGRTDTQYF
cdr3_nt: TGCGCCAGCAGCCAGAAACTAGCGGGGGGTCGCACAGATACGCAGTATTTT

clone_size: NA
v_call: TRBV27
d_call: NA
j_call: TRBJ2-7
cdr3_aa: CASSLLGASYEQYF
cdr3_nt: TGTGCCAGCAGTTTATTGGGGGCCTCCTACGAGCAGTACTTC

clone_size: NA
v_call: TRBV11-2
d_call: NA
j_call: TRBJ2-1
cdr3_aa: CASSPRRGEGHNEQFF
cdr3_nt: TGTGCCAGCAGCCCCAGGAGGGGGGAGGGCCACAATGAGCAGTTCTTC

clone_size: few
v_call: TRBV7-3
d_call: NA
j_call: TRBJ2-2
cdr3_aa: CASSPGPTGRGTGELFF
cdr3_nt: TGTGCCAGCAGCCCAGGACCGACAGGGAGGGGGACCGGGGAGCTGTTTTTT

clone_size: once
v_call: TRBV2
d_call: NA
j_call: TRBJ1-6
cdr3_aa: CASTRAINSPLHF
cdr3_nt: TGTGCCAGCACCAGGGCCATTAATTCACCCCTCCACTTT

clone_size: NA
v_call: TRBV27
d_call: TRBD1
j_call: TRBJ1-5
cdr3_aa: CASSPGTGGRQPQHF
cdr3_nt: TGTGCCAGCAGTCCGGGGACAGGGGGACGTCAGCCCCAGCATTTT

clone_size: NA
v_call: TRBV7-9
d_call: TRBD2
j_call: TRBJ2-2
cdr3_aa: CASSFPSGSRNTGELFF
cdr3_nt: TGTGCCAGCAGCTTCCCTAGCGGGAGCCGGAACACCGGGGAGCTGTTTTTT

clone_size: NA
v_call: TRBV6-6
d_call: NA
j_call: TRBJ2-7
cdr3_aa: CASSYVRNEQYF
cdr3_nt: TGTGCCAGCAGTTACGTTAGGAACGAGCAGTACTTC

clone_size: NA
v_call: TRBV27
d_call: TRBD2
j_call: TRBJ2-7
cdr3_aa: CASSSFSGTYEQYF
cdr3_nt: TGTGCCAGCAGTAGTTTTAGCGGGACCTACGAGCAGTACTTC

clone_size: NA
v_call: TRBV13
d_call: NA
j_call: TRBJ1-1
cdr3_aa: CASSLADRGAFF
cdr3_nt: TGTGCCAGCAGCTTAGCGGACAGAGGAGCTTTCTTT

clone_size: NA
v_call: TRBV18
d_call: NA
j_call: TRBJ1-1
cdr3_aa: CASSPAVNTEAFF
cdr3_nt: TGTGCCAGCTCACCGGCAGTGAACACTGAAGCTTTCTTT

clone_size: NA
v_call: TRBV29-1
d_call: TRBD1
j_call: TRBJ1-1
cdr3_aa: CSVEGLDREAGGAFF
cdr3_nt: TGCAGCGTTGAAGGCCTCGACAGGGAGGCAGGGGGAGCTTTCTTT

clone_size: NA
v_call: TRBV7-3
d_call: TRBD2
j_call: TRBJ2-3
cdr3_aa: CASSRLAGDLDTQYF
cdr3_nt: TGTGCCAGCAGCAGACTAGCGGGAGATTTGGATACGCAGTATTTT

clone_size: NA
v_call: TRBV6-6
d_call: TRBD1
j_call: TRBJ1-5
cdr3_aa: CASSWTGVSQPQHF
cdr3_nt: TGTGCCAGCAGTTGGACAGGGGTGAGTCAGCCCCAGCATTTT

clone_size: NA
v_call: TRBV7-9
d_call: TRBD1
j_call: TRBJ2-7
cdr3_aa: CASSAGTGSYEQYF
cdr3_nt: TGTGCCAGCAGCGCCGGGACAGGCTCCTACGAGCAGTACTTC

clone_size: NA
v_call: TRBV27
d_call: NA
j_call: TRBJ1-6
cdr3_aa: CASSVRRHYNSPLHF
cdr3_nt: TGTGCCAGCAGTGTACGACGGCACTATAATTCACCCCTCCACTTT

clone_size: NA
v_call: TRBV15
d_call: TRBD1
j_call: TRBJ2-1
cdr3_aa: CATSRDRGPLGNNEQFF
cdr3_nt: TGTGCCACCAGCAGAGACAGGGGGCCGTTGGGTAACAATGAGCAGTTCTTC

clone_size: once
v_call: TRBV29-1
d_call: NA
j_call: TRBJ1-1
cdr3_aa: CSGVHGNTEAFF
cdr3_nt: TGCAGCGGCGTACACGGGAACACTGAAGCTTTCTTT

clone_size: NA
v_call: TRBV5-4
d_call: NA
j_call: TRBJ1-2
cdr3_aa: CASSLDVGPHDGYTF
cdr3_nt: TGTGCCAGCAGCTTGGATGTTGGCCCCCACGATGGCTACACCTTC

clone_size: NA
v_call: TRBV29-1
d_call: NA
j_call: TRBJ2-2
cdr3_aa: CSGNGGTGELFF
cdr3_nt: TGCAGCGGAAATGGCGGAACCGGGGAGCTGTTTTTT

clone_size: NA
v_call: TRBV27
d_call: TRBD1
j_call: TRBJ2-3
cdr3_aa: CASSLRQGTDTQYF
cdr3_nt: TGTGCCAGCAGTCTCAGACAGGGTACAGATACGCAGTATTTT

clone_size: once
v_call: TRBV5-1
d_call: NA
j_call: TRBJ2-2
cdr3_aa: CASSLELAGELFF
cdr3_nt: TGCGCCAGCAGCTTGGAGCTGGCCGGGGAGCTGTTTTTT

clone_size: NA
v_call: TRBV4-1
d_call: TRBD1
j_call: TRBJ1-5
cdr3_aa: CASSLTGKTNQPQHF
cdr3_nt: TGCGCCAGCAGTCTGACAGGGAAGACGAATCAGCCCCAGCATTTT

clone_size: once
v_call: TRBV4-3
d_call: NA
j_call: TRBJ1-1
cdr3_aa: CASSRGRVMNTEAFF
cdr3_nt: TGCGCCAGCAGCCGCGGGCGTGTGATGAACACTGAAGCTTTCTTT

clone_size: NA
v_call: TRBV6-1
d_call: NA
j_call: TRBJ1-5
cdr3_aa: CASSEYTGRNQPQHF
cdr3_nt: TGTGCCAGCAGTGAGTACACGGGCCGCAATCAGCCCCAGCATTTT

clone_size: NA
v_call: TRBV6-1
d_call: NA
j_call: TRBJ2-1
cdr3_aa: CASSSQAYYNEQFF
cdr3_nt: TGTGCCAGTAGTAGCCAGGCTTACTACAATGAGCAGTTCTTC

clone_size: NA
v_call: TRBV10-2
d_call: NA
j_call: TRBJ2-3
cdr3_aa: CATRGLANTDTQYF
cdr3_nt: TGCGCCACCCGAGGGCTAGCGAACACAGATACGCAGTATTTT

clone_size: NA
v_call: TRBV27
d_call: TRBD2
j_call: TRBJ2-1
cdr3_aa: CASSFRPLAGFSYNEQFF
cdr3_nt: TGTGCCAGCAGTTTCCGACCGCTAGCGGGATTTTCCTACAATGAGCAGTTCTTC

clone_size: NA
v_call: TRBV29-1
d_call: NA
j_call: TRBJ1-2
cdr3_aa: CSVTGGREYGYTF
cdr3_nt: TGCAGCGTAACCGGGGGCAGGGAGTATGGCTACACCTTC

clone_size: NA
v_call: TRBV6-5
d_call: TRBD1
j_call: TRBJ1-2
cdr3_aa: CASSGQGIYYGYTF
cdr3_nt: TGTGCCAGCAGCGGACAGGGTATCTACTATGGCTACACCTTC

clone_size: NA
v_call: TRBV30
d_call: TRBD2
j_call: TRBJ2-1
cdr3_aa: CAWSGAGGNEQFF
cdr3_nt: TGTGCCTGGAGTGGGGCGGGGGGCAATGAGCAGTTCTTC

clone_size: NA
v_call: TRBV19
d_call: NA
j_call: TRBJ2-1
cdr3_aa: CASSMPATKNNEQFF
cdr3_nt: TGTGCCAGTAGTATGCCGGCAACTAAAAACAATGAGCAGTTCTTC

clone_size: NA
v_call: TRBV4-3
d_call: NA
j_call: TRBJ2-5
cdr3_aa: CASSQDGDRQETQYF
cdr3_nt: TGCGCCAGCAGCCAAGATGGCGACAGGCAAGAGACCCAGTACTTC

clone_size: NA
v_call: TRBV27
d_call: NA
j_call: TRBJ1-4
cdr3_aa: CASSLRGGGEKLFF
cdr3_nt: TGTGCCAGCAGTTTACGGGGGGGCGGGGAAAAACTGTTTTTT

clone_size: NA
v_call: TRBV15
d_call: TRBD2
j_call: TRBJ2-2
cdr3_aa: CATSRRTSPSGELFF
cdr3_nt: TGTGCCACCAGCAGACGGACTAGTCCGTCCGGGGAGCTGTTTTTT

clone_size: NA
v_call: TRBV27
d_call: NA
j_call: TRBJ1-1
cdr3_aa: CASSPSTGEAFF
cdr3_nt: TGTGCCAGCAGTCCCTCGACTGGGGAAGCTTTCTTT

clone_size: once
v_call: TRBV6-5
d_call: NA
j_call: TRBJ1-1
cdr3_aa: CASSYSGRGNTEAFF
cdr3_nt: TGTGCCAGCAGTTACTCGGGGAGGGGGAACACTGAAGCTTTCTTT

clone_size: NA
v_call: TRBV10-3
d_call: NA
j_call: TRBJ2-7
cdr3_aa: CAISEYSYEQYF
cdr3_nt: TGTGCCATCAGTGAGTACTCCTACGAGCAGTACTTC

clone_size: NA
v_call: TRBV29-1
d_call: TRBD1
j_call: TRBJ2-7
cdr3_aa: CSVWYTGGEQYF
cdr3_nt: TGCAGCGTCTGGTATACAGGGGGCGAGCAGTACTTC

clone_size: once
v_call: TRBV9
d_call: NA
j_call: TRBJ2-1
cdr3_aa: CASSPPAGGGDNEQFF
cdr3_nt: TGTGCCAGCAGCCCACCAGCTGGCGGAGGTGACAATGAGCAGTTCTTC

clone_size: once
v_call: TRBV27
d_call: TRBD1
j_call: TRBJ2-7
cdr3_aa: CASKSGTGGNEQYF
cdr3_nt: TGTGCCAGCAAATCCGGGACAGGGGGCAACGAGCAGTACTTC